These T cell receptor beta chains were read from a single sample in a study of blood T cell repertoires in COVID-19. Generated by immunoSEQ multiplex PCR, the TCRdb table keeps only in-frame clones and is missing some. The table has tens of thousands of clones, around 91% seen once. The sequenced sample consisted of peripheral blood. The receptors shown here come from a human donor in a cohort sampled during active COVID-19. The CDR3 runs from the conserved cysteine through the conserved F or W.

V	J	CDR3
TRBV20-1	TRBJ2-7	CTIGGGHF
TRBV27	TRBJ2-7	CASSQGLAASYEQYF
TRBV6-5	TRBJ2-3	CASRLLAGDSDTQYF
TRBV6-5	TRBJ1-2	CASTGIYGYTF
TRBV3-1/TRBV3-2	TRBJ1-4	CASSQATLGQGMGEKLFF
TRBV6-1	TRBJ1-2	CASSESGTGGDGYTF
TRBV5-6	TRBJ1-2	CASSPGVANYGYTF
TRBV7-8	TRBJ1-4	CASSPPGQGFGKLFF
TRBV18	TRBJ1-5	CASSPDRGNQPQHF
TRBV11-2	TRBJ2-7	CASSLGRGDYEQYF
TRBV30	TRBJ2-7	CAWSDKTGSEQYF
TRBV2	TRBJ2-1	CASSKERGAGNEQFF
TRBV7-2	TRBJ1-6	CASSPNRGLGSPLHF
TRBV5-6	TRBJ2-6	CASSSGLDTAGANVLTF
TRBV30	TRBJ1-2	CAWSTKTGQSYGYTF
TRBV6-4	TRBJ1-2	CASSEQGKDRGRNGYTF
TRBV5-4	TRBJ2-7	CASSPYPTGPSYEQYF